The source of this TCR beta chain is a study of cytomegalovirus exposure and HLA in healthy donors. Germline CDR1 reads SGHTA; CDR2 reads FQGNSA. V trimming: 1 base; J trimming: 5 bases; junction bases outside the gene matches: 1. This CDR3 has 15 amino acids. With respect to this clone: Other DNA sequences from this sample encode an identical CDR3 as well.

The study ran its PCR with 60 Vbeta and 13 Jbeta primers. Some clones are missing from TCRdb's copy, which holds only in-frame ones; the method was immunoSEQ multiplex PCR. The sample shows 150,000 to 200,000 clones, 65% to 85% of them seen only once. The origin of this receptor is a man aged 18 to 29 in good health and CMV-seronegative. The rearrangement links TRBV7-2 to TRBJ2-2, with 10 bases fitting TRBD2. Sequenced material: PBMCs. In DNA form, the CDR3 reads TGTGCCAGCAGCTTAGTAGCGGGGGGAACCGGGGAGCTGTTTTTT. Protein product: CASSLVAGGTGELFF.